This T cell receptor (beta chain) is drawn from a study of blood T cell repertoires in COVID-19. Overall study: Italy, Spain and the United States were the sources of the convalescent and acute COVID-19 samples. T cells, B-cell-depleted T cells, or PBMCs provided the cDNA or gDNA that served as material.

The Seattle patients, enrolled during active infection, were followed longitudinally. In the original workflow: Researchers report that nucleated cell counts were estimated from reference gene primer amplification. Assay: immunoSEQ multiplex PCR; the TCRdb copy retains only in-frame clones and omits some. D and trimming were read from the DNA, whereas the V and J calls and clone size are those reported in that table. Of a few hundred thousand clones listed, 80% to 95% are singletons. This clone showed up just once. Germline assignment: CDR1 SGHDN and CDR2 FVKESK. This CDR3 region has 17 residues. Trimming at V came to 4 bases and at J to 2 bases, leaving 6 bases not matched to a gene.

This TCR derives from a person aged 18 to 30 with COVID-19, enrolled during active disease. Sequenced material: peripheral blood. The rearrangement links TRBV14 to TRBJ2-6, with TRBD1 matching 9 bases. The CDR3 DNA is TGTGCCAGCAGCCCCGGGACAGGGTTCCCTGGGGCCAACGTCCTGACTTTC. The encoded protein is CASSPGTGFPGANVLTF.